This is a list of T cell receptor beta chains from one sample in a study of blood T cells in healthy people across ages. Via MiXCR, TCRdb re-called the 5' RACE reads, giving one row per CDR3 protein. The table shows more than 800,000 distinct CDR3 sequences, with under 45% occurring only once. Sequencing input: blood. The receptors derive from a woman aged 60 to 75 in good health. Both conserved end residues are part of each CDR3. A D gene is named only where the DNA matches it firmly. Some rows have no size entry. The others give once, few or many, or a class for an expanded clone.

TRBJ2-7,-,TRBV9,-,CASTETVAYNEQYF,TGTGCCAGCACGGAAACAGTCGCCTACAATGAGCAGTACTTC
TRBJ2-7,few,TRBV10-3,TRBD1,CAIRRTGTGYEQYF,TGTGCCATCCGGAGAACGGGGACAGGGTACGAGCAGTACTTC
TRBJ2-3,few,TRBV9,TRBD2,CASSRTTGTSGSRDTQYF,TGTGCCAGCAGCAGAACAACCGGGACTAGCGGGAGTCGAGATACGCAGTATTTT
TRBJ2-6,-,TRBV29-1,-,CSVGEGALGGANVLTF,TGCAGCGTTGGGGAAGGGGCGCTCGGTGGGGCCAACGTCCTGACTTTC
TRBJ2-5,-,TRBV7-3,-,CASSFAAGTTETQYF,TGTGCCAGCAGCTTTGCTGCCGGGACAACGGAGACCCAGTACTTC
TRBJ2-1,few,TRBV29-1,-,CSVDRLNEQFF,TGCAGCGTCGACAGGCTCAATGAGCAGTTCTTC
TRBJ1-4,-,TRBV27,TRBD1,CASSSRGRPNEKLFF,TGTGCCAGCAGTTCGAGGGGGCGTCCTAATGAAAAACTGTTTTTT
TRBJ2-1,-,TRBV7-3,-,CASSPHRSAYNEQFF,TGTGCCAGCAGCCCCCACCGGAGCGCCTACAATGAGCAGTTCTTC
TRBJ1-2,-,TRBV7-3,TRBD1,CASSLRGDRGGGYTF,TGTGCCAGCAGCTTAAGGGGAGACAGGGGAGGAGGCTACACCTTC
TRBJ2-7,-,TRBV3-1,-,CASSQDLKVRGDEQYF,TGTGCCAGCAGCCAGGATCTTAAAGTCAGGGGAGACGAGCAGTACTTC
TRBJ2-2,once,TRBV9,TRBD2,CASSVDPGGYTGELFF,TGTGCCAGCAGCGTAGATCCGGGAGGTTACACCGGGGAGCTGTTTTTT
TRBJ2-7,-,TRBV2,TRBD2,CASSEVAGGEAEQYF,TGTGCCAGCAGTGAGGTTGCTGGGGGGGAGGCCGAGCAGTACTTC
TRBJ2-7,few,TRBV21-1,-,CASSKEAAVSYEQYF,TGTGCCAGCAGCAAAGAAGCCGCCGTCTCCTACGAGCAGTACTTC
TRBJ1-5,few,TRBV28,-,CASSAPRGANQPQHF,TGTGCCAGCAGTGCCCCCCGGGGGGCCAATCAGCCCCAGCATTTT
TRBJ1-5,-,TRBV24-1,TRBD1,CATSDGTGNQPQHF,TGTGCCACCAGTGATGGGACAGGGAATCAGCCCCAGCATTTT
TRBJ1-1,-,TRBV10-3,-,CAISESPTGYTEAFF,TGTGCCATCAGTGAGAGTCCCACAGGTTACACTGAAGCTTTCTTT
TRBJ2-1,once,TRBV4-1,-,CASSQSRTVNEQFF,TGCGCCAGCAGCCAATCCCGGACTGTCAATGAGCAGTTCTTC
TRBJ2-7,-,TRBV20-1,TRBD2,CSARGSGISYEQYF,TGCAGTGCTAGGGGTAGCGGGATCTCCTACGAGCAGTACTTC
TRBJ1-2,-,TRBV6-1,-,CASSAGVKGYTF,TGTGCCAGCAGCGCAGGGGTGAAAGGCTACACCTTC
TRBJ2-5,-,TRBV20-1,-,CSARGDISRETQYF,TGCAGTGCTAGGGGGGACATATCTAGGGAGACCCAGTACTTC
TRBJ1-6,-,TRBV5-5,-,CASSENKSPLHF,TGTGCCAGCAGCGAAAATAAGTCACCCCTCCACTTT
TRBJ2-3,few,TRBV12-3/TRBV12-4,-,CASTLGGPSTDTQYF,TGTGCCAGCACCCTAGGCGGGCCCAGCACAGATACGCAGTATTTT
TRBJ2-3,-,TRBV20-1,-,CSAGSTRADTQYF,TGCAGTGCTGGATCGACTAGGGCAGATACGCAGTATTTT
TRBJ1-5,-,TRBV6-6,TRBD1,CASSQANRGDQPQHF,TGTGCCAGCAGTCAAGCAAACAGGGGAGATCAGCCCCAGCATTTT
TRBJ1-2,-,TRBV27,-,CASKVSGNYGYTF,TGTGCCAGCAAAGTATCGGGGAACTATGGCTACACCTTC
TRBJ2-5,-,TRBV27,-,CASSGRAWETQYF,TGTGCCAGCAGTGGCAGGGCTTGGGAGACCCAGTACTTC
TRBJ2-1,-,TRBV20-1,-,CSASSSVAVNEQFF,TGCAGTGCTAGTTCGTCCGTTGCGGTCAATGAGCAGTTCTTC
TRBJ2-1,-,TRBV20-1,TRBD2,CSAKDSGGASNEQFF,TGCAGTGCAAAAGATAGCGGGGGGGCCTCCAATGAGCAGTTCTTC
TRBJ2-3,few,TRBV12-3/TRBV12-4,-,CASGNGLGRQADTQYF,TGTGCCAGCGGAAACGGCCTAGGAAGGCAGGCAGATACGCAGTATTTT
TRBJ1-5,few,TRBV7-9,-,CASSQGNNQPQHF,TGTGCCAGCAGCCAGGGGAACAATCAGCCCCAGCATTTT
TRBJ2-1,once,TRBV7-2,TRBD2,CASSPDRLAGGYEQFF,TGTGCCAGCAGCCCCGACCGACTAGCGGGAGGGTATGAGCAGTTCTTC
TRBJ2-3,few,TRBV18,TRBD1,CASSPTGQGTDTQYF,TGTGCCAGCTCACCCACGGGACAGGGGACAGATACGCAGTATTTT
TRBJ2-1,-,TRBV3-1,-,CASSQDGGARPGYNEQFF,TGTGCCAGCAGCCAAGATGGAGGGGCTCGGCCGGGATACAATGAGCAGTTCTTC
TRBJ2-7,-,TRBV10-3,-,CAISGLVSYEQYF,TGTGCCATCAGTGGACTAGTTAGCTACGAGCAGTACTTC
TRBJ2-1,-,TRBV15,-,CATSRGQVHNEQFF,TGTGCCACCAGCAGAGGACAGGTCCACAATGAGCAGTTCTTC
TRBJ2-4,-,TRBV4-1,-,CASSQERGPGEQYF,TGTGCCAGCAGCCAGGAGAGGGGACCCGGAGAGCAGTACTTC
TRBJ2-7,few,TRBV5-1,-,CASSLRPDPNPSYEQYF,TGCGCCAGCAGCTTGAGGCCCGATCCTAACCCCTCCTACGAGCAGTACTTC
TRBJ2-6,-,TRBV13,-,CASSIGGLGANVLTF,TGTGCCAGCAGCATCGGGGGTCTTGGGGCCAACGTCCTGACTTTC
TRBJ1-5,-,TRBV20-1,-,CSARESEPQPQHF,TGCAGTGCTAGAGAAAGTGAACCTCAGCCCCAGCATTTT
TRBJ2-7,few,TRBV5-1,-,CASSLEARRAYEQYF,TGCGCCAGCAGCTTGGAGGCCCGTCGGGCCTACGAGCAGTACTTC
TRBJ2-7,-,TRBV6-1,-,CASSEEQSSSYEQYF,TGTGCCAGCAGTGAAGAACAGTCCAGCTCCTACGAGCAGTACTTC
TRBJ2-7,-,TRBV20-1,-,CSARDRDHSYEQYF,TGCAGTGCTAGAGACCGGGACCACTCCTACGAGCAGTACTTC
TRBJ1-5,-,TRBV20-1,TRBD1,CSARDSDRAKGNQPQHF,TGCAGTGCTAGGGATAGTGACAGGGCTAAAGGCAATCAGCCCCAGCATTTT
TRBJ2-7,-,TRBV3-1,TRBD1,CASGRTGSRNEQYF,TGTGCCAGCGGCCGGACAGGGTCAAGGAACGAGCAGTACTTC
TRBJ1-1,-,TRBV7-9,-,CASSLKARNTEAFF,TGTGCCAGCAGCTTAAAGGCCCGTAACACTGAAGCTTTCTTT